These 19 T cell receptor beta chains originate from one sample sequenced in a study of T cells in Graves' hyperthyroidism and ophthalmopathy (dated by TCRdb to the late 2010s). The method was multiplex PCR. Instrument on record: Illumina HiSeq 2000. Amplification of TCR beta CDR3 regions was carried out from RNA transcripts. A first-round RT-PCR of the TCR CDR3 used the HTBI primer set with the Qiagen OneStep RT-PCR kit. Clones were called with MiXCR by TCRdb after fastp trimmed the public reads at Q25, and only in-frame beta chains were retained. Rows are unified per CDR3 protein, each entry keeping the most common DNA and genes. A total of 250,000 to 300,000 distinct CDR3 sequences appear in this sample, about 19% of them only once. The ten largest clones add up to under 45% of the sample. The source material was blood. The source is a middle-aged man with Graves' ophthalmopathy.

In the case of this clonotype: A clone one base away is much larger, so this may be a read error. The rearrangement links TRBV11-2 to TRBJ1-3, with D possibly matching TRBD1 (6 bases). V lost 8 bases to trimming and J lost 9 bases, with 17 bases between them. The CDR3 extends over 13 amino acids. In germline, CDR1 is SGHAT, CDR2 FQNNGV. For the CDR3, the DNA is TGTGCCAGCTTTCAGGGGATATACGGCACCATATATTTT. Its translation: CASFQGIYGTIYF.

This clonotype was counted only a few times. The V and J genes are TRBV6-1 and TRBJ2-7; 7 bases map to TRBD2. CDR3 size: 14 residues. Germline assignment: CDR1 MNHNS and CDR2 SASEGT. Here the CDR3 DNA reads TGTGTCACCTATAGCGGGCGGAGCTCCTACGAGCAGTACTTC. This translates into CVTYSGRSSYEQYF.

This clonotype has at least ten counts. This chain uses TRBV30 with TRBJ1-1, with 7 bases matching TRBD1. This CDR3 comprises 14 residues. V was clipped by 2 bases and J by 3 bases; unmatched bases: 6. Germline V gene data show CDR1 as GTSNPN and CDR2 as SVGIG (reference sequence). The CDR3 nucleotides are TGTGCCTGGAGTAAAGGGGGCGCCGACACTGAAGCTTTCTTT. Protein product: CAWSKGGADTEAFF.

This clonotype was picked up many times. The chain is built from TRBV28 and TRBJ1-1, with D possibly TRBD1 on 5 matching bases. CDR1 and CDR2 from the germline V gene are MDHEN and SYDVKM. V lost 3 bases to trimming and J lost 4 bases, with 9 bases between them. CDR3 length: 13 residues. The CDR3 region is CASSFGGSTEAFF. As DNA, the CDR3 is TGTGCCAGCAGTTTTGGGGGAAGCACTGAAGCTTTCTTT. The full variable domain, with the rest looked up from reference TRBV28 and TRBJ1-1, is DVKVTQSSRYLVKRTGEKVFLECVQDMDHENMFWYRQDPGLGLRLIYFSYDVKMKEKGDIPEGYSVSREKKERFSLILESASTNQTSMYLCASSFGGSTEAFFGQGTRLTVV.

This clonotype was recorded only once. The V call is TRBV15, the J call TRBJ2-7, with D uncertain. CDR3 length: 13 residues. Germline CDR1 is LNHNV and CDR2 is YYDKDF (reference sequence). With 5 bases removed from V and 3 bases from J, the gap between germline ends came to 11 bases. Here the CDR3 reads CATSLRPGYEQYF. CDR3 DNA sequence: TGTGCCACCAGCCTGCGGCCCGGCTACGAGCAGTACTTC.

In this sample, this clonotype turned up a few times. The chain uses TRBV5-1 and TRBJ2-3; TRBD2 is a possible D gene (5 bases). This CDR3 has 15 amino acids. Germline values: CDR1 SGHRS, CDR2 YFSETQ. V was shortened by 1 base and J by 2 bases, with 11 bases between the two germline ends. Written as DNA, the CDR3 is TGCGCCAGCAGCTTGACGCGGGCGCCCACAGATACGCAGTATTTT. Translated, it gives CASSLTRAPTDTQYF.

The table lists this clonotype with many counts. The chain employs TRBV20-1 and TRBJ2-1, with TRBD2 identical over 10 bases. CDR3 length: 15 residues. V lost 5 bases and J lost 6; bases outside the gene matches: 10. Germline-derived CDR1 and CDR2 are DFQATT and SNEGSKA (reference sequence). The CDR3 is CSAGPTPSGGNEQFF. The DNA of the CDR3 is TGCAGTGCTGGCCCCACGCCTAGCGGGGGCAATGAGCAGTTCTTC.

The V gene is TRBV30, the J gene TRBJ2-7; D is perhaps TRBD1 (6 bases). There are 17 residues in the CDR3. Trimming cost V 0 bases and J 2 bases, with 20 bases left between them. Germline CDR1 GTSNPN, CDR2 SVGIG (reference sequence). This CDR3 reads CAWSVYTPTGMTYEQYF. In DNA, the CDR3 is TGTGCCTGGAGTGTTTATACCCCCACAGGGATGACCTACGAGCAGTACTTC.

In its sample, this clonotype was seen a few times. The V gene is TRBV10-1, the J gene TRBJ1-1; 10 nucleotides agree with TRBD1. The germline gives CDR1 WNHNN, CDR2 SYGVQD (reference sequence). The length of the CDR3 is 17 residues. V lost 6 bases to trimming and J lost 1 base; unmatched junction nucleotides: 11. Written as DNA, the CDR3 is TGCGCCAGCAGGGACAGGGGGTCGGTTAATTCGAACACTGAAGCTTTCTTT. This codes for CASRDRGSVNSNTEAFF.

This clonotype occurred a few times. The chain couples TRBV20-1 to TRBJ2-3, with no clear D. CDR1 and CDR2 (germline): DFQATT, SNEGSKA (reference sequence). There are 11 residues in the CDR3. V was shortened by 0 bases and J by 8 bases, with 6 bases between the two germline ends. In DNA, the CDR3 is TGCAGTGCTAGAGAACTGGGTACGCAGTATTTT. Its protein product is CSARELGTQYF.

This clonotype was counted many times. As DNA, the CDR3 is TGCAGTGCTAGAGGAGCGGGAGGGCCGAATGGTGAGCAGTTCTTC. Residues: CSARGAGGPNGEQFF. The V and J genes are TRBV20-1 and TRBJ2-1; 10 bases align to TRBD2. This CDR3 has 15 residues. The germline V gene has CDR1 DFQATT and CDR2 SNEGSKA (reference sequence). V shed 1 base and J 9 bases; nucleotides not matched to a gene: 9.

Written as DNA, the CDR3 is TGTGCCAGCTCACCTACAGGTCTTACCATCTATGGCTACACCTTC. Translating it yields CASSPTGLTIYGYTF. The chain links TRBV18 to TRBJ1-2; perhaps TRBD1 as D (5 bases). V lost 3 bases and J 4 bases, leaving 15 bases between the germline ends. The CDR3 runs 15 residues. Germline V gene lookup returns CDR1 KGHSH and CDR2 LQKENI.

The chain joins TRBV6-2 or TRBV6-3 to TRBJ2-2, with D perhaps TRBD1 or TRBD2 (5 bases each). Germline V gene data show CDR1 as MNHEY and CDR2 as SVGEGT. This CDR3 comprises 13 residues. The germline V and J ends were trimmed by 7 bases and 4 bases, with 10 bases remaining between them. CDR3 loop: CASIFGTTGELFF. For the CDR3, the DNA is TGTGCCAGCATTTTTGGGACCACCGGGGAGCTGTTTTTT.

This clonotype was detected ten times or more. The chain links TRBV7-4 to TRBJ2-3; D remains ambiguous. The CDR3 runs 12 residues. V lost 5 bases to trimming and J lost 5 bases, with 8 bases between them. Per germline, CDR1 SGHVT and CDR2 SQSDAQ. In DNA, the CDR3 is TGTGCCAGCAGCATTCTTGGAGATACGCAGTATTTT. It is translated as CASSILGDTQYF.

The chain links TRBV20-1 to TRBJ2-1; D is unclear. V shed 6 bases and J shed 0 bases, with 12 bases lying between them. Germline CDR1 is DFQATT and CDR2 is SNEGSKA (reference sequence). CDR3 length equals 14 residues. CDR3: CSAPPVSSYNEQFF. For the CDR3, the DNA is TGCAGTGCGCCGCCGGTAAGCTCCTACAATGAGCAGTTCTTC.

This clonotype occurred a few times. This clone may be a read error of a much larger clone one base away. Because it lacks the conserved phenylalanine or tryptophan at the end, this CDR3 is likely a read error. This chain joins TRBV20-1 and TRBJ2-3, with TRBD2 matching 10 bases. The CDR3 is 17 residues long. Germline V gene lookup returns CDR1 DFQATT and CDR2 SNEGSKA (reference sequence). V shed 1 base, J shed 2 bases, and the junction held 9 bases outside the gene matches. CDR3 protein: CSARALGSGRITDTQYL. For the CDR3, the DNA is TGCAGTGCTAGAGCCCTGGGTAGCGGGAGGATCACAGATACGCAGTATCTT.

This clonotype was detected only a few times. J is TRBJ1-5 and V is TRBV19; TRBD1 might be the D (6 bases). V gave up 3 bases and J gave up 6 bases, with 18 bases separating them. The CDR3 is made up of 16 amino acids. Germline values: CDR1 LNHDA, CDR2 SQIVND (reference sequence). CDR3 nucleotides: TGTGCCAGTAGTATTGCGGGGGGCGTAGGTTCTCAGCCCCAGCATTTT. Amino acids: CASSIAGGVGSQPQHF.

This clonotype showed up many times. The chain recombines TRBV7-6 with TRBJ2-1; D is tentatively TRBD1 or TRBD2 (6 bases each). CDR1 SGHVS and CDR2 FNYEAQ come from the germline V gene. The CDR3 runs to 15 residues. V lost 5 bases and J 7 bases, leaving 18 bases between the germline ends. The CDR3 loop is CASSLRQGRLNEQFF. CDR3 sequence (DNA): TGTGCCAGCAGCCTCCGTCAGGGGAGGTTAAATGAGCAGTTCTTC.

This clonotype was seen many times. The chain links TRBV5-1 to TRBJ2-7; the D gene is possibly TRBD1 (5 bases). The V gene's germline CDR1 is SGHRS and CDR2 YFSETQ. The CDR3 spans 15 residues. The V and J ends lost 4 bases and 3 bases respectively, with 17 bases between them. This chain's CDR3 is CASSPAGRELYEQYF. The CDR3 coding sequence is TGCGCCAGCAGCCCCGCAGGGCGTGAGCTCTACGAGCAGTACTTC.